The T cell receptor (beta chain) under discussion was sequenced for a study of T cells in Graves' hyperthyroidism and ophthalmopathy. Study findings and constraints: A model of 13 V-J features distinguished ophthalmopathy from stable hyperthyroidism. The blood repertoire included most of the expanded thyroid clonotypes above 0.001.

Based on clinical symptoms, serum thyroxine and TRAb, thyroid ultrasound and orbital computed tomography, diagnoses were reached. Each 10 ml fresh peripheral blood draw supplied the PBMCs. The investigators amplified TCR beta CDR3 regions from RNA transcripts. A first-round RT-PCR of the TCR CDR3 used the HTBI primer set. TCRdb reprocessed the multiplex PCR reads via MiXCR and lists one record per CDR3 protein. The sample contains some 440,000 distinct CDR3 sequences, 15% to 19% of which appear only once. The CDR3 totals 16 residues. The germline V gene encodes CDR1 SGDLS and CDR2 YYNGEE. Trimming stripped 0 bases from V and 6 bases from J, with 19 bases between. This clonotype was seen a few times. Its antigen is not identified.

Input material: blood. The rearrangement joins TRBV9 to TRBJ2-7; a possible D gene is TRBD1 (5 bases). The sequence derives from a woman between 18 and 29 years old with Graves' hyperthyroidism. CDR3 nucleotide sequence: TGTGCCAGCAGCGTAGCTGGCACAGGAACCCCGTCCGAGCAGTACTTC. Translating it yields CASSVAGTGTPSEQYF.